The 15 T cell receptor beta chains in this list originate from one sample, sequenced in a study of blood T cell repertoires in COVID-19. Data came from immunoSEQ multiplex PCR; TCRdb stores just in-frame clones and leaves some out. Among around 45,000 clones listed, approximately 90% were seen once. The sample comprised peripheral blood. These receptors were collected from an elderly man with acute or convalescent COVID-19.

The chain has TRBV10-3 and TRBJ2-3; the D gene is possibly TRBD1 (5 bases). CDR3 length: 14 amino acids. The V end lost 6 bases, the J end lost 5 bases, and 15 bases lay between the germline ends. CDR1 and CDR2 (germline): ENHRY, SYGVKD. The chain's CDR3 is CAIRGPQDIDTQYF. The DNA of the CDR3 is TGTGCCATCAGGGGGCCCCAGGATATAGATACGCAGTATTTT.

The chain has TRBV3-1 (or the pseudogene TRBV3-2) and TRBJ2-2; 7 positions match TRBD1. The trim removed 4 bases at V and 6 bases at J, leaving 5 bases unmatched. Looked up from germline, CDR1 is LGHDT and CDR2 is YNNKEL (reference sequence). CDR3 length: 14 residues. CDR3 loop: CASSLSDRAGELFF. Written as DNA, the CDR3 is TGTGCCAGCAGCCTATCAGACAGGGCCGGGGAGCTGTTTTTT.

This chain links TRBV6-5 with TRBJ1-5, with TRBD1 identical over 8 bases. The CDR3 loop spans 15 amino acids. Trimming removed 7 bases from V and 7 bases from J; junction bases left unmatched: 12. Germline V gives CDR1 MNHEY, CDR2 SVGAGI. In DNA, the CDR3 is TGTGCCAGCACTAAAGGACAGGGCGGCAGCCAGCCCCAGCATTTT. It translates to CASTKGQGGSQPQHF.

This rearrangement joins TRBV10-1 to TRBJ2-4; 7 bases are shared with TRBD2. The CDR3 runs to 15 residues. V dropped 0 bases and J dropped 8; count of bases not matched to a gene: 7. Germline values: CDR1 WNHNN, CDR2 SYGVQD (reference sequence). Here the CDR3 reads CASSESLAAGHIQYF. DNA for the CDR3: TGCGCCAGCAGTGAGTCGTTGGCAGCGGGGCACATTCAGTACTTC.

V usage is TRBV15 and J usage is TRBJ2-7; 10 bases map to TRBD1. The CDR3 contains 14 residues. J gave up 3 bases and V 4 bases, and 3 bases lay outside the gene matches. Germline assignment: CDR1 LNHNV and CDR2 YYDKDF (reference sequence). The CDR3 DNA reads TGTGCCACCAGCAAGGGACAGGGGCTCTACGAGCAGTACTTC. Its protein product is CATSKGQGLYEQYF.

A single count supports this clone. The chain couples TRBV19 to TRBJ2-7; TRBD1 might be the D (6 bases). Deletions cut 3 bases from V and 5 bases from J, with 14 bases between. This CDR3 is 14 amino acids long. CDR1 and CDR2 from the germline V gene are LNHDA and SQIVND (reference sequence). Written as DNA, the CDR3 is TGTGCCAGTAGTATCCAGGGACAATTTAACGAGCAGTACTTC. Amino acids: CASSIQGQFNEQYF.

The rearrangement links TRBV18 to TRBJ1-6, with 8 bases identical to TRBD1. Losses at the gene ends were 2 bases for V and 11 bases for J; bases not matched to a gene: 5. The CDR3 loop spans 14 amino acids. CDR1 and CDR2 from the germline V gene are KGHSH and LQKENI. CDR3 protein: CASSPLDRDAPLHF. Written as DNA, the CDR3 is TGTGCCAGCTCACCATTGGACAGGGATGCACCCCTCCACTTT.

The chain couples TRBV19 to TRBJ1-2; the D gene is possibly TRBD1 (6 bases). The CDR3 spans 17 residues. Deletions cut 6 bases from V and 3 bases from J, with 23 bases between. The germline V gene encodes CDR1 LNHDA and CDR2 SQIVND (reference sequence). CDR3 sequence: CASRPTRRGRDDYGYTF. Written as DNA, the CDR3 is TGTGCCAGTAGACCCACGCGCAGGGGTAGAGATGACTATGGCTACACCTTC.

V and J are TRBV23-1 and TRBJ1-4; D uncertain. TRBV23-1 is an open reading frame, and its role is uncertain. The CDR3 consists of 14 residues. V lost 2 bases, J lost 7 bases, and 11 bases lay in between. The CDR3 loop is CASSQPQTGEKLFF. CDR3 nucleotide sequence: TGCGCCAGCAGTCAACCACAAACGGGTGAAAAACTGTTTTTT.

The chain has TRBV30 and TRBJ1-4, with 9 bases aligning to TRBD1. The CDR3 runs to 15 residues. Germline V gene lookup returns CDR1 GTSNPN and CDR2 SVGIG (reference sequence). Trimming cost V 1 base and J 8 bases; bases outside gene matches: 8. The CDR3 reads CAWSDHRGRGEKLFF. The CDR3 DNA reads as TGTGCCTGGAGTGACCACAGGGGGCGCGGAGAAAAACTGTTTTTT.

The chain carries TRBV28 and TRBJ1-2, with TRBD1 matching 7 bases. J gave up 7 bases and V 4 bases, and 3 bases lay outside the gene matches. The CDR3 sequence is 12 residues long. Germline loops: CDR1 MDHEN, CDR2 SYDVKM. The CDR3 is CASSSDRAGYTF. CDR3 bases: TGTGCCAGCAGTTCTGACAGGGCTGGCTACACCTTC.

The chain is built from TRBV5-5 and TRBJ1-2, with D possibly TRBD1 on 6 matching bases. The CDR3 covers 13 residues. Germline CDR1 and CDR2: SGHKS and YYEKEE (reference sequence). Trimming left V 4 bases short and J 8 bases short, with 15 bases between. In nucleotides, the CDR3 is TGTGCCAGCAGCCCAAATAACAGGGTCGGCTACACCTTC. Residues: CASSPNNRVGYTF.

The V and J genes are TRBV2 and TRBJ1-5; 9 bases match TRBD1. Germline CDR1 is SNHLY and CDR2 is FYNNEI. The CDR3 has 14 residues. Trimming at V came to 6 bases and at J to 4 bases, leaving 4 bases not matched to a gene. Here the CDR3 reads CASSQDRGNQPQHF. CDR3 in DNA: TGTGCCAGCAGCCAGGACAGGGGTAATCAGCCCCAGCATTTT.

This sequence joins TRBV5-1 and TRBJ2-1; possibly TRBD2 for D (6 bases). Germline V lookup: CDR1 SGHRS, CDR2 YFSETQ. The CDR3 sequence is 19 residues long. V was trimmed by 2 bases and J by 0 bases, leaving 21 bases between them. CDR3 loop: CASSFPPAGGVSSYNEQFF. CDR3 bases: TGCGCCAGCAGCTTCCCACCAGCCGGGGGTGTTAGCTCCTACAATGAGCAGTTCTTC.

This chain joins TRBV10-3 and TRBJ1-5; TRBD1 agrees at 7 bases. The CDR3 runs to 14 residues. CDR1 is ENHRY, CDR2 SYGVKD, per germline. The junction had 6 bases not matched to a gene; V was cut back by 4 bases and J by 6 bases. The CDR3 reads CAISGSGGSQPQHF. For the CDR3, the DNA is TGTGCCATCAGTGGATCAGGGGGTAGTCAGCCCCAGCATTTT.